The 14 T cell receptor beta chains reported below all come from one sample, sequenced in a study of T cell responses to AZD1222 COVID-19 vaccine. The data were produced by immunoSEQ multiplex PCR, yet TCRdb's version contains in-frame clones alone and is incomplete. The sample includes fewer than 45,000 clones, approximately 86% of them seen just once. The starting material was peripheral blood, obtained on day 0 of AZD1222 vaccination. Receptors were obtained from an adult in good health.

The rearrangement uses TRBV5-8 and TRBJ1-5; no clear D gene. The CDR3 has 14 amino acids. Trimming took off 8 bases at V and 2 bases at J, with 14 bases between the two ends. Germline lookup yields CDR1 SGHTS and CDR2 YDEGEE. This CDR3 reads CASTRRDGNQPQHF. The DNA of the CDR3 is TGTGCCAGTACTCGGAGGGATGGCAATCAGCCCCAGCATTTT.

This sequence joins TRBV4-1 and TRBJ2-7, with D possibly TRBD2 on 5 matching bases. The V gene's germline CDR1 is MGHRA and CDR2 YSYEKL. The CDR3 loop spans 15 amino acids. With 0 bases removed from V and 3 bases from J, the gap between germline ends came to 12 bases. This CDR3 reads CASSQDPGGYYEQYF. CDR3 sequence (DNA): TGCGCCAGCAGCCAAGATCCCGGCGGGTACTACGAGCAGTACTTC.

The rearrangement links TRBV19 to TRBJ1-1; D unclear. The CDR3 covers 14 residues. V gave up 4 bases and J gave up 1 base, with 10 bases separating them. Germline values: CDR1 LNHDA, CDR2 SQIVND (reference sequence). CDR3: CASSTLRGNTEAFF. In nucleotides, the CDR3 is TGTGCCAGTAGTACCCTGCGGGGGAACACTGAAGCTTTCTTT.

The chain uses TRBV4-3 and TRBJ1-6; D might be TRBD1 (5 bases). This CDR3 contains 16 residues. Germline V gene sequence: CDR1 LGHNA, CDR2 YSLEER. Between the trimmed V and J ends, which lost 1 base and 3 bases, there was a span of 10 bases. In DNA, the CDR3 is TGCGCCAGCAGCCAAGGACAGAATGTCTATAATTCACCCCTCCACTTT. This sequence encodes CASSQGQNVYNSPLHF.

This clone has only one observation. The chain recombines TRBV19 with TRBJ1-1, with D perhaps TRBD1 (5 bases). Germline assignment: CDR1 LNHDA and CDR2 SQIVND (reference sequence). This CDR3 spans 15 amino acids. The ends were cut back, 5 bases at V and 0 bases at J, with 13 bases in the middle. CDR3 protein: CASSLGDRLNTEAFF. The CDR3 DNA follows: TGTGCCAGTAGTCTGGGCGACAGATTGAACACTGAAGCTTTCTTT.

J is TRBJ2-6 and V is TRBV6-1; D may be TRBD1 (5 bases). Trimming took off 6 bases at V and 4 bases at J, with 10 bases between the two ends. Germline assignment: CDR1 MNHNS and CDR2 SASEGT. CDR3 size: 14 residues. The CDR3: CASRGATGANVLTF. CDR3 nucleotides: TGTGCCAGCAGAGGGGCTACAGGGGCCAACGTCCTGACTTTC.

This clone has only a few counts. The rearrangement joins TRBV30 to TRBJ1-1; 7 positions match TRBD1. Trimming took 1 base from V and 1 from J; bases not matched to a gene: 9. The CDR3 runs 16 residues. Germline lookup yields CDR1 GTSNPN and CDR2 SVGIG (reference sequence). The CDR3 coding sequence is TGTGCCTGGAGTGGAGGCGAACAGGGGCAGAACACTGAAGCTTTCTTT. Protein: CAWSGGEQGQNTEAFF.

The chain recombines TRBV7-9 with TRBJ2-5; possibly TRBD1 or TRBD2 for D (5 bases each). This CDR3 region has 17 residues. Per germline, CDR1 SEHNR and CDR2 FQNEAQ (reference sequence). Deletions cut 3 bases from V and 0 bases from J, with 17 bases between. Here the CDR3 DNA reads TGTGCCAGCAGCTTTAAATTAAGGGGACCAAACCAAGAGACCCAGTACTTC. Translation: CASSFKLRGPNQETQYF.

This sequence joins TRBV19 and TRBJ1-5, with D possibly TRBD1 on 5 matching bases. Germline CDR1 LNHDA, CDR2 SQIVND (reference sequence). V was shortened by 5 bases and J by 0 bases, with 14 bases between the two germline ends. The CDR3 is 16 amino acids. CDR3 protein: CASSYETVNSNQPQHF. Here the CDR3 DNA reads TGTGCCAGTAGTTACGAGACAGTAAATAGCAATCAGCCCCAGCATTTT.

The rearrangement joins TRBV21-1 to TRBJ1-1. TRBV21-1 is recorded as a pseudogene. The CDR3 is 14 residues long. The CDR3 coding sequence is TGTGCCAGCAGCAAAGTTCCCTGGGACACTGAAGCTTTCTTT. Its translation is CASSKVPWDTEAFF.

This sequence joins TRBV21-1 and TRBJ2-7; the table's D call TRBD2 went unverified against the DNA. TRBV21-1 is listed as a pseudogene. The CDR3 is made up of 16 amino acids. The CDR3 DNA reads TGTGCCAGCAGCAAAGTGGAGATGGATGAGTCCTACGAGCAGTACTTC. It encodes CASSKVEMDESYEQYF.

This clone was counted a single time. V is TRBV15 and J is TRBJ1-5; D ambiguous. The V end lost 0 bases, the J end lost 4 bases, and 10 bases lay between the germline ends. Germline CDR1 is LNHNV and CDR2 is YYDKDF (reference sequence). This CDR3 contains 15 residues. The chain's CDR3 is CATSRDGGMNQPQHF. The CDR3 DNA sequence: TGTGCCACCAGCAGAGATGGAGGGATGAATCAGCCCCAGCATTTT.

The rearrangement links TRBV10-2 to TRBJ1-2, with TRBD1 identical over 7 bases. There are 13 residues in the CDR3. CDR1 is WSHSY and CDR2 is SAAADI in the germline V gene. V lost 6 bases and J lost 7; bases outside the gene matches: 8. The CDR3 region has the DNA TGCGCCAGCAGGAAGACAGGGTACGGTGGCTACACCTTC. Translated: CASRKTGYGGYTF.

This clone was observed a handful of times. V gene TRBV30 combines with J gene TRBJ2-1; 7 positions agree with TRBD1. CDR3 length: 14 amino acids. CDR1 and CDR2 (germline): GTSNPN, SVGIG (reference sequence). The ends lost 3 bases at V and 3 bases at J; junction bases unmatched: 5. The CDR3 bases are TGTGCCTGGAGCGGGAACAGGGGCTACAATGAGCAGTTCTTC. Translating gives CAWSGNRGYNEQFF.